This T cell receptor beta chain was sequenced in a study of monozygotic twins with inflammatory bowel disease. Blood, 2 to 2.5 ml, was drawn per donor. General study points: Using the inverse Simpson index, IBD patients had lower TCRbeta diversity than healthy co-twins.

As regards this clonotype: The antigen remains unidentified.

CDR3 length: 16 amino acids. CDR1 and CDR2 (germline): MDHEN, SYDVKM. TCRdb processed the 5' RACE reads again and assigns one entry to each CDR3 protein, with no DNA. The sample's table shows approximately 420,000 distinct CDR3 sequences. The specimen was blood. This receptor was identified in a human donor with ulcerative colitis or Crohn's disease, or a healthy co-twin of an affected twin (not recorded which). This rearrangement joins TRBV28 to TRBJ1-5. Here the CDR3 reads CASSPLPRLSNQPQHF.